The text below deals with one T cell receptor (beta chain). This sample is part of a study of blood T cell repertoires in COVID-19. Across the study: Samples of COVID-19 (acute and convalescent) were obtained from the United States, Italy and Spain. PBMCs, B-cell-depleted T cells, or T cells provided the cDNA or gDNA that made up the material.

Original processing notes: Quantification of nucleated cells was approximated via reference gene primer amplification. Here immunoSEQ multiplex PCR was the method, and the copy in TCRdb shows in-frame clones only, minus some. V, J and clone size reflect that table, while D and trimming were determined from the DNA. The table records about 170,000 clones, roughly 85% of them present only once. The ends were cut back, 1 base at V and 2 bases at J, with 10 bases in the middle. This CDR3 has 15 residues. Germline CDR1 is SGHTA and CDR2 is FQGNSA. The chain joins TRBV7-2 to TRBJ2-3, with no clear D. Sequencing was done on a sample of peripheral blood. The receptor comes from a woman aged 80 or over with acute or convalescent COVID-19. The CDR3: CASSLEAGDTDTQYF. The CDR3 coding sequence is TGTGCCAGCAGCTTAGAGGCAGGCGACACAGATACGCAGTATTTT. The variable domain in full, completed from reference TRBV7-2 and TRBJ2-3, reads GAGVSQSPSNKVTEKGKDVELRCDPISGHTALYWYRQSLGQGLEFLIYFQGNSAPDKSGLPSDRFSAERTGGSVSTLTIQRTQQEDSAVYLCASSLEAGDTDTQYFGPGTRLTVL.